These 14 T cell receptor beta chains share one sample of origin, sequenced in a study of CD8+CD57+ T cells in acquired aplastic anemia. Individuals selected for sequencing had exhibited CD8+CD57+ cell expansion on flow cytometry. Genomic DNA, serving as template, underwent TCR beta VDJ and CDR3 profiling. In TCRdb, the reads were re-called with MiXCR into one record per CDR3 protein. The table includes about 160,000 distinct CDR3 sequences, 47% detected once. The sample comprised sorted CD4+, CD8+, or CD8+CD57+ T cells (not recorded which) from PBMCs. These receptors were collected from a human donor with aplastic anemia.

In its sample, this clonotype was seen once. The CDR3 loop reads CATSDQPDTQYF. Written as DNA, the CDR3 is TGTGCCACCAGTGATCAACCGGATACGCAGTATTTT. The chain has TRBV24-1 and TRBJ2-3, with unresolved D. V gave up 3 bases and J gave up 6 bases, with 6 bases separating them. The CDR3 is made up of 12 amino acids. The V gene's germline CDR1 is KGHDR and CDR2 SFDVKD.

A note on this clonotype: A clone one base away is much larger, so this may be a read error. The chain links TRBV3-1 to TRBJ2-6; no clear D. From germline, CDR1 is LGHDT and CDR2 YNNKEL (reference sequence). This CDR3 is built from 13 residues. The CDR3 nucleotides read TGTGCCAGCATGGGATCTGGGTCCAACGTCCTGACTTTC. Protein: CASMGSGSNVLTF.

The J gene is TRBJ1-4, the V gene TRBV7-8; 7 bases line up with TRBD1. CDR1 SGHVS and CDR2 FQNEAQ come from the germline V gene. V shed 6 bases and J 4 bases; nucleotides not matched to a gene: 2. This CDR3 region has 13 residues. The CDR3 DNA is TGTGCCAGCAGGGGACAGCGTAATGAAAAACTGTTTTTT. Encoded protein: CASRGQRNEKLFF. The full variable domain, with the rest looked up from reference TRBV7-8 and TRBJ1-4, is GAGVSQSPRYKVAKRGQDVALRCDPISGHVSLFWYQQALGQGPEFLTYFQNEAQLDKSGLPSDRFFAERPEGSVSTLKIQRTQQEDSAVYLCASRGQRNEKLFFGSGTQLSVL.

The genes are TRBV2 and TRBJ1-1, with unresolved D. CDR3 length equals 12 residues. Germline lookup yields CDR1 SNHLY and CDR2 FYNNEI. V lost 3 bases to trimming and J lost 0 bases, with 2 bases between them. CDR3 coding DNA: TGTGCCAGCAGTGAGGTGAACACTGAAGCTTTCTTT. Translated: CASSEVNTEAFF.

This clonotype occurred a few times. The genes are TRBV2 and TRBJ1-6; D remains ambiguous. In germline, CDR1 is SNHLY, CDR2 FYNNEI. The length of the CDR3 is 15 residues. V was clipped by 1 base and J by 8 bases, with 12 bases between them. The CDR3 here is CASSEGRSQHSPLHF. In DNA form, the CDR3 reads TGTGCCAGCAGTGAAGGTCGGTCTCAACATTCACCCCTCCACTTT.

A note on this clonotype: Relative to the germline gene, one junction end is altered; a read error may explain this. The V and J genes are TRBV7-7 and TRBJ2-7, with a tentative D call TRBD1 (6 bases). The CDR3 spans 13 residues. Germline V gives CDR1 SSHAT, CDR2 FNYEAQ (reference sequence). This CDR3 reads CASSFNREYEQYF. Here the CDR3 DNA reads TGTGCTAGCAGCTTCAACAGGGAGTACGAGCAGTACTTC.

The chain links TRBV10-3 to TRBJ1-1; possible D gene TRBD1, 5 bases. Trimming left V 10 bases short and J 0 bases short, with 12 bases between. Per the germline V gene, CDR1 is ENHRY and CDR2 is SYGVKD. CDR3 length: 13 residues. The CDR3 sequence: CATAGTMNTEAFF. The CDR3 DNA sequence: TGTGCCACCGCCGGGACCATGAACACTGAAGCTTTCTTT.

CDR3 amino acids: CASGFTGNGQPQHF. The CDR3 DNA reads TGTGCTAGTGGTTTTACAGGAAACGGGCAGCCCCAGCATTTT. J is TRBJ1-5 and V is TRBV12-5, with D possibly matching TRBD1 (5 bases). Trimming took 3 bases from V and 7 from J, leaving 13 bases between them. The CDR3 runs 14 residues. CDR1 and CDR2 (germline): LGHNT, FRNRAP.

This clonotype was counted at least ten times. The gene calls are TRBV19 and TRBJ2-5; no definite D call. This CDR3 is built from 12 residues. Germline assignment: CDR1 LNHDA and CDR2 SQIVND (reference sequence). V was shortened by 7 bases and J by 4 bases, with 10 bases between the two germline ends. The CDR3 region has the DNA TGTGCCAGTAAGGGTGATGGAGAGACCCAGTACTTC. It yields the protein CASKGDGETQYF.

There are many counts of this clonotype. The genes are TRBV20-1 and TRBJ2-7, with D possibly being TRBD1 (6 bases). The CDR3 is 14 amino acids. Per germline, CDR1 DFQATT and CDR2 SNEGSKA (reference sequence). The V end lost 5 bases, the J end lost 0 bases, and 14 bases lay between the germline ends. The chain's CDR3 is CSAEADRYSYEQYF. The CDR3 bases are TGCAGTGCTGAAGCCGACAGGTACTCCTACGAGCAGTACTTC.

The chain carries TRBV20-1 and TRBJ2-7; D might be TRBD1 (5 bases). Germline values: CDR1 DFQATT, CDR2 SNEGSKA (reference sequence). The CDR3 sequence is 13 residues long. V was pared by 4 bases and J by 5 bases, with 15 bases between. CDR3 protein: CSATSGKDDEQYF. The CDR3 region has the DNA TGCAGTGCTACATCAGGGAAGGATGACGAGCAGTACTTC.

This rearrangement joins TRBV24-1 to TRBJ2-1, with TRBD1 matching over 7 bases. The germline gives CDR1 KGHDR, CDR2 SFDVKD. J lost 8 bases, V lost 7 bases, and 13 bases had no gene match. The CDR3 contains 15 residues. As DNA, the CDR3 is TGTGCCACCAGACCGACGGGACAGAGCGGCGATGAGCAGTTCTTC. Amino acids: CATRPTGQSGDEQFF.

This clonotype appeared many times. This sequence joins TRBV7-3 and TRBJ2-7; 9 bases fit TRBD2. V trimming: 1 base; J trimming: 7 bases; junction bases outside the gene matches: 5. The CDR3 is 14 residues long. From germline, CDR1 is SGHTA and CDR2 FQGTGA. The CDR3 DNA reads as TGTGCCAGCAGCTTAAAGGCGGGAGGGGGGGAGCAGTACTTC. It specifies CASSLKAGGGEQYF.

J is TRBJ2-3 and V is TRBV10-3; 13 nucleotides align to TRBD2. This CDR3 contains 16 residues. Trimming at V came to 6 bases and at J to 11 bases, leaving 14 bases not matched to a gene. Germline loops: CDR1 ENHRY, CDR2 SYGVKD. CDR3 nucleotide sequence: TGTGCCATCAGACCCGGACTAGCGGGAGCGATGAATGAGCAGTATTTT. Translated: CAIRPGLAGAMNEQYF.